The 27 T cell receptor beta chains reported below all come from one sample, sequenced in a study of cytomegalovirus exposure and HLA in healthy donors. The PCR had 60 Vbeta and 13 Jbeta primers. Generated by immunoSEQ multiplex PCR, the TCRdb table keeps only in-frame clones and is missing some. Counted here are some 100,000 clones, 79% occurring once; the ten biggest clones make up over 2.5%. The specimen was PBMCs. Every receptor here comes from a male donor in good health and CMV-seropositive.

J is TRBJ2-1 and V is TRBV7-9; the D gene is possibly TRBD2 (7 bases). CDR1 is SEHNR and CDR2 is FQNEAQ in the germline V gene (reference sequence). This CDR3 comprises 11 residues. V was clipped by 4 bases and J by 14 bases, with 12 bases between them. The CDR3 DNA sequence: TGTGCCAGCAGCTCGGGGGGCCGAAAGTTCTTC. Translation gives CASSSGGRKFF.

The chain combines TRBV5-1 with TRBJ2-3, with 8 bases that match TRBD1. Germline V gives CDR1 SGHRS, CDR2 YFSETQ. This CDR3 comprises 12 residues. J lost 3 bases, V lost 8 bases, and 2 bases had no gene match. DNA of the CDR3: TGCGCCAGTCGACAGGGGACAGATACGCAGTATTTT. Encoded protein: CASRQGTDTQYF.

The chain carries TRBV30 and TRBJ1-2, with D hard to call. V gave up 3 bases and J gave up 4 bases, with 6 bases separating them. Germline CDR1 reads GTSNPN; CDR2 reads SVGIG (reference sequence). The CDR3 has 11 residues. As DNA, the CDR3 is TGTGCCTGGAGCCTCCCCTATGGCTACACCTTC. It yields the protein CAWSLPYGYTF.

The chain couples TRBV6-6 to TRBJ1-4; D gene uncertain. The CDR3 totals 13 residues. The germline CDR1 and CDR2 sequences are MNHNY and SVGAGI (reference sequence). The V gene lost 8 bases and the J gene lost 2 bases, with 9 bases spanning the gap. This chain's CDR3 is CASYGVTNEKLFF. CDR3 nucleotides: TGTGCCAGCTACGGGGTCACTAATGAAAAACTGTTTTTT.

The chain employs TRBV5-6 and TRBJ1-4; 7 bases fit TRBD1. Germline CDR1 reads SGHDT; CDR2 reads YYEEEE. With V trimmed by 4 bases and J by 5 bases, 5 bases remained unmatched. The CDR3 consists of 14 residues. CDR3 coding DNA: TGTGCCAGCAGCGCAGGGACAGACAATGAAAAACTGTTTTTT. It specifies CASSAGTDNEKLFF.

As DNA, the CDR3 is TGTGCCAGCAGTGAAGGGACAGGATCCTCCTATAATTCACCCCTCCACTTT. The encoded protein is CASSEGTGSSYNSPLHF. The chain uses TRBV6-1 and TRBJ1-6; 7 positions match TRBD1. CDR3 size: 17 residues. V shed 1 base and J 0 bases; nucleotides not matched to a gene: 3. Germline-derived CDR1 and CDR2 are MNHNS and SASEGT.

This clone was observed a handful of times. The chain couples TRBV5-1 to TRBJ2-2; D is undetermined. In germline, CDR1 is SGHRS, CDR2 YFSETQ. The CDR3 has 11 residues. Trimming removed 5 bases at V and 11 bases at J, with 10 bases between. CDR3: CASRAETELFF. CDR3 nucleotides: TGCGCCAGCAGGGCCGAGACAGAGCTGTTTTTT.

V usage is TRBV27 and J usage is TRBJ1-2; 10 nucleotides agree with TRBD1. The germline V gene encodes CDR1 MNHEY and CDR2 SMNVEV (reference sequence). The CDR3 spans 16 residues. Germline trimming cut 6 bases from V and 8 bases from J; bases unmatched to any gene: 15. The CDR3 is CASRKTGGNLKEGYTF. The DNA of the CDR3 is TGTGCCAGCAGGAAGACAGGGGGCAACCTGAAGGAAGGCTACACCTTC.

The V gene is TRBV30, the J gene TRBJ2-1, with a possible D match to TRBD2 (5 bases). The CDR3 totals 13 residues. CDR1 is GTSNPN and CDR2 is SVGIG in the germline V gene (reference sequence). V gave up 2 bases and J gave up 3 bases, with 8 bases separating them. CDR3 protein: CAWSKDFYNEQFF. DNA for the CDR3: TGTGCCTGGAGTAAGGACTTCTACAATGAGCAGTTCTTC.

This clone was found once. The J gene is TRBJ1-1, the V gene TRBV18; 8 bases line up with TRBD1. Trimming at V came to 6 bases and at J to 6 bases, leaving 9 bases not matched to a gene. Looked up from germline, CDR1 is KGHSH and CDR2 is LQKENI. The CDR3 runs to 14 residues. This CDR3 is CASSPGQAHAEAFF. CDR3 DNA: TGTGCCAGCTCTCCGGGACAGGCGCACGCTGAAGCTTTCTTT.

The J gene is TRBJ1-1, the V gene TRBV18, with 8 bases fitting TRBD1. The CDR3 length is 13 residues. After removal of 6 bases from V and 4 bases from J, the junction contained 4 bases not matched to a gene. The V gene's germline CDR1 is KGHSH and CDR2 LQKENI. CDR3 loop: CASSQQGGTEAFF. The DNA of the CDR3 is TGTGCCAGCTCTCAACAGGGGGGCACTGAAGCTTTCTTT.

The V and J genes are TRBV30 and TRBJ1-1; TRBD1 agrees at 8 bases. Germline V gene lookup returns CDR1 GTSNPN and CDR2 SVGIG (reference sequence). The CDR3 spans 15 residues. V gave up 2 bases and J gave up 10 bases; unmatched junction bases: 15. The CDR3 DNA is TGTGCCTGGAGTCCCCCCGGGAGGCAGGGGGCTGCAGCTTTCTTT. Protein product: CAWSPPGRQGAAAFF.

This chain connects TRBV11-3 to TRBJ1-3; a weak D match, TRBD1 (5 bases). The length of the CDR3 is 17 residues. Germline loops: CDR1 SGHNT, CDR2 YENEEA. Trimming took 1 base from V and 0 from J, leaving 13 bases between them. Here the CDR3 DNA reads TGTGCCAGCAGCTTAGGACAAGGGGTCTTCTCTGGAAACACCATATATTTT. Its translation is CASSLGQGVFSGNTIYF.

The chain links TRBV5-1 to TRBJ2-7; D remains unclear. This CDR3 has 15 residues. The V and J ends lost 0 bases and 2 bases respectively, with 12 bases between them. The germline V gene has CDR1 SGHRS and CDR2 YFSETQ. In nucleotides, the CDR3 is TGCGCCAGCAGCTTGGAAGGCAGCACAGCCTACGAGCAGTACTTC. Amino acids: CASSLEGSTAYEQYF. The whole variable domain, filled in from reference TRBV5-1 and TRBJ2-7, reads KAGVTQTPRYLIKTRGQQVTLSCSPISGHRSVSWYQQTPGQGLQFLFEYFSETQRNKGNFPGRFSGRQFSNSRSEMNVSTLELGDSALYLCASSLEGSTAYEQYFGPGTRLTVT.

The J gene is TRBJ1-4, the V gene TRBV15; TRBD1 matches 8 bases. CDR3 size: 14 residues. The germline V gene has CDR1 LNHNV and CDR2 YYDKDF (reference sequence). Trimming removed 0 bases from V and 8 bases from J; junction bases left unmatched: 2. CDR3 region: CATSRDRGREKLFF. In nucleotides, the CDR3 is TGTGCCACCAGCAGAGACAGGGGGCGCGAAAAACTGTTTTTT.

This chain uses TRBV27 with TRBJ1-1, with 7 bases identical to TRBD1. V trimming: 4 bases; J trimming: 0 bases; junction bases outside the gene matches: 5. The CDR3 is 15 residues long. Germline CDR1 and CDR2: MNHEY and SMNVEV (reference sequence). The CDR3 DNA sequence: TGTGCCAGCAGTTCCCCGGGACAGATGAACACTGAAGCTTTCTTT. It codes for CASSSPGQMNTEAFF.

This clone was seen a single time. The V call is TRBV6-5, the J call TRBJ1-2, with D perhaps TRBD1 (6 bases). The CDR3 contains 15 residues. The V end was cut by 2 bases, the J end by 2 bases, with 12 bases between. Germline loops: CDR1 MNHEY, CDR2 SVGAGI. The CDR3 spells CASSYRQDRNYGYTF. The CDR3 nucleotides read TGTGCCAGCAGTTACAGGCAGGACAGAAACTATGGCTACACCTTC.

The CDR3 here is CASSQIMRGTGSYEQYF. CDR3 in DNA: TGCGCCAGCAGCCAAATAATGCGAGGGACAGGGTCCTACGAGCAGTACTTC. The chain couples TRBV4-1 to TRBJ2-7; 9 bases are shared with TRBD1. The CDR3 is 17 residues long. Germline trimming cut 2 bases from V and 1 base from J; bases unmatched to any gene: 9. Germline values: CDR1 MGHRA, CDR2 YSYEKL.

The chain joins TRBV5-1 to TRBJ1-1; D possibly corresponds to TRBD1 (6 bases). This CDR3 has 15 amino acids. Trimming shortened V by 0 bases and J by 1 base, and 10 bases separated the two germline ends. Per germline, CDR1 SGHRS and CDR2 YFSETQ. The CDR3: CASSLAGGRNTEAFF. CDR3 nucleotides: TGCGCCAGCAGCTTGGCCGGGGGGCGGAACACTGAAGCTTTCTTT.

This clone turned up a few times. CDR3 sequence (DNA): TGTGCCAGCAGTGAACGGGGGGAGCAGTACTTC. Translating it yields CASSERGEQYF. The rearrangement uses TRBV6-5 and TRBJ2-7; a weak D match, TRBD2 (6 bases). Germline values: CDR1 MNHEY, CDR2 SVGAGI. The CDR3 covers 11 residues. V shed 5 bases and J shed 7 bases, with 9 bases lying between them.

Comment on this clone: Other DNA sequences in this sample translate to the same CDR3. The DNA for the CDR3 is TGTGCCAGCAGCTTAAGGCAGGGATGGAACTATGGCTACACCTTC. This encodes CASSLRQGWNYGYTF. The chain employs TRBV11-2 and TRBJ1-2; a possible D gene is TRBD1 (5 bases). Trimming shortened V by 2 bases and J by 2 bases, and 12 bases separated the two germline ends. Germline V gives CDR1 SGHAT, CDR2 FQNNGV. The CDR3 is 15 residues long.

The V call is TRBV5-4, the J call TRBJ1-1, with D uncertain. The germline CDR1 and CDR2 sequences are SGHNT and YYREEE (reference sequence). V was trimmed by 5 bases and J by 10 bases, leaving 15 bases between them. This CDR3 has 12 residues. The CDR3, as DNA: TGTGCCAGCAGTTTTCATAAAACCGGAGCTTTCTTT. It encodes CASSFHKTGAFF. Complete variable domain (other parts from reference TRBV5-4 and TRBJ1-1): ETGVTQSPTHLIKTRGQQVTLRCSSQSGHNTVSWYQQALGQGPQFIFQYYREEENGRGNFPPRFSGLQFPNYSSELNVNALELDDSALYLCASSFHKTGAFFGQGTRLTVV.

The chain joins TRBV9 to TRBJ2-5; a weak D match, TRBD1 (5 bases). The V end was cut by 2 bases, the J end by 2 bases, with 10 bases between. Germline V gene lookup returns CDR1 SGDLS and CDR2 YYNGEE. The CDR3 sequence is 14 residues long. In DNA, the CDR3 is TGTGCCAGCAGCGTGGGGCCTCTTCAAGAGACCCAGTACTTC. This translates into CASSVGPLQETQYF.

V and J are TRBV18 and TRBJ2-7, with 9 bases matching TRBD2. The V gene's germline CDR1 is KGHSH and CDR2 LQKENI. The CDR3 has 15 amino acids. J was trimmed by 4 bases and V by 2 bases; bases with no gene match: 6. For the CDR3, the DNA is TGTGCCAGCTCACCAGGAGAAGCGGGGGGTTACGAGCAGTACTTC. Translation gives CASSPGEAGGYEQYF. Filled out from reference TRBV18 and TRBJ2-7, the complete variable domain reads NAGVMQNPRHLVRRRGQEARLRCSPMKGHSHVYWYRQLPEEGLKFMVYLQKENIIDESGMPKERFSAEFPKEGPSILRIQQVVRGDSAAYFCASSPGEAGGYEQYFGPGTRLTVT.

To note about this clone: An end of the junction does not agree with germline; a read error may underlie this. V gene TRBV4-3 combines with J gene TRBJ1-2, with 9 nucleotides matching TRBD1. The germline CDR1 and CDR2 sequences are LGHNA and YSLEER. This CDR3 has 17 residues. The CDR3 is CVSSLRDREESGYGYTF. CDR3 bases: TGCGTCAGCAGCCTCCGGGACAGGGAGGAGAGTGGCTATGGCTACACCTTC.

The chain employs TRBV2 and TRBJ1-4; no reliable D call. Germline CDR1 SNHLY, CDR2 FYNNEI. The CDR3 runs 11 residues. Deletions cut 7 bases from V and 14 bases from J, with 14 bases between. The chain's CDR3 is CASTPSRSLFF. In DNA, the CDR3 is TGTGCCAGCACCCCGTCCCGGTCGCTGTTTTTT.

This clone was counted once. The chain has TRBV15 and TRBJ1-6; 8 bases are shared with TRBD1. Germline loops: CDR1 LNHNV, CDR2 YYDKDF (reference sequence). Unmatched junction bases numbered 4, after V lost 2 bases and J lost 7 bases. This CDR3 spans 15 amino acids. The CDR3 DNA reads as TGTGCCACCAGCAGAAAGGGACAGGCAAATTCACCCCTCCACTTT. The encoded protein is CATSRKGQANSPLHF.